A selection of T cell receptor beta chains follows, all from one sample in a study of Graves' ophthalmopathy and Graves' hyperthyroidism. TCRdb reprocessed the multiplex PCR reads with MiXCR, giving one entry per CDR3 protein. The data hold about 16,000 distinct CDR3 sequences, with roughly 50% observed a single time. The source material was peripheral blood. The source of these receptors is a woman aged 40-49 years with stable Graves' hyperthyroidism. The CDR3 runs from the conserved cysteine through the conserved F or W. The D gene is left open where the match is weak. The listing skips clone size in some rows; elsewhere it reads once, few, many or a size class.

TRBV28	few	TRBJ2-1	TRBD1	TGTGCCAGCAGTTTATCGACAGGGGATGAGCAGTTCTTC	CASSLSTGDEQFF
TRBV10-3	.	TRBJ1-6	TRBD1	TGTGCCACCAGAGGCGGGACAGGTCATTATAGCAATCAGCCCCTCCACTTT	CATRGGTGHYSNQPLHF
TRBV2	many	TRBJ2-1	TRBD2	TGTGCCAGCAGTAAACGCCGGACTAGCGGGGTCCATGAGCAGTTCTTC	CASSKRRTSGVHEQFF
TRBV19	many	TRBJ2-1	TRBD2	TGTGCCAGTAGTCGGGTGGGCGGGAGCGCCTTCTCCTACAATGAGCAGTTCTTC	CASSRVGGSAFSYNEQFF
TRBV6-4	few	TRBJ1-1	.	TGTGCCAGCGGAGGAGGGGTGAACACTGAAGCTTTCTTT	CASGGGVNTEAFF
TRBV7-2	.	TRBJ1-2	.	TGTGCCAGCAGTCGGGCGCCGAACTATGGCTACACCTTC	CASSRAPNYGYTF
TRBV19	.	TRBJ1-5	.	TGTGCCAGTAGTATAGAGGGGCAGTCTTATCAGCCCCAGCATTTT	CASSIEGQSYQPQHF
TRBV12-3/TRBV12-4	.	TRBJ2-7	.	TGTGCCAGCGCCCGAGGGCAAACCTACGAGCAGTACTTC	CASARGQTYEQYF
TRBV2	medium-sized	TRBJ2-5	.	TGTGCCAGCAACTTACTAGTCCCACTCTGGACCCAGTACTTC	CASNLLVPLWTQYF
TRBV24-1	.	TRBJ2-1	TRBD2	TGTGCCACCAGTGAGTCCCTAGCGGGATCGGATGAGCAGTTCTTC	CATSESLAGSDEQFF
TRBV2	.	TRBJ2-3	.	TGTGCCAGCAGTGTTCAGGAGAACACAGATACGCAGTATTTT	CASSVQENTDTQYF
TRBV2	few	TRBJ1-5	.	TGTGCCAGCATAGGGTCCCAGGGCGGCCAGCCCCAGCATTTT	CASIGSQGGQPQHF
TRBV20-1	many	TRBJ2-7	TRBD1	TGCAGCACAAAACAGGGGGACTCCGAGCAGTACTTC	CSTKQGDSEQYF
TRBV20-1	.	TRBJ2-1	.	TGCAGTGCGAGACACCGGGGCAATGAGCAGTTCTTC	CSARHRGNEQFF
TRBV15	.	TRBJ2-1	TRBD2	TGTGCCACCAGCATACCTAGCGGGAGCTCCTACAATGAGCAGTTCTTC	CATSIPSGSSYNEQFF
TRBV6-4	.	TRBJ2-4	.	TGTGCCAGCAGTGCGGGTTTGAACATTCAGTACTTC	CASSAGLNIQYF
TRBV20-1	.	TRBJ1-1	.	TGCAGTGCAAATCCCTCGCGAAAGGTTTCGGCTTTCTTT	CSANPSRKVSAFF
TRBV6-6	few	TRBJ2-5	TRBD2	TGTGCCAGCAGAGACCCTATAGCGGGAAGGGAGACCCAGTACTTC	CASRDPIAGRETQYF
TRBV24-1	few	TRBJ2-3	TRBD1	TGTGCCTTCCGGGACAGGAGCAGCACAGATACGCAGTATTTT	CAFRDRSSTDTQYF
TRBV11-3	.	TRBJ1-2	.	TGTGCCAGCAGCTTAGGCGACAGGCGTGGCTACACCTTC	CASSLGDRRGYTF
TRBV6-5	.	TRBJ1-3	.	TGTGCCAGCAGTTATAGGGGCGGCCCATTAAACACCATATATTTT	CASSYRGGPLNTIYF
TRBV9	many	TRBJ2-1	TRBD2	TGTGCCAGCAGCCCTCCTGGACTAGACTACAATGAGCAGTTCTTC	CASSPPGLDYNEQFF
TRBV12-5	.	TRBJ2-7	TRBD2	TGTGCTAGTGGTCCCTCGGGGGGATCCTACGAGCAGTACTTC	CASGPSGGSYEQYF
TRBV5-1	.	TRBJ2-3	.	TGCGCCAGCAGGACCGTTCTTGCCACAGATACGCAGTATTTT	CASRTVLATDTQYF
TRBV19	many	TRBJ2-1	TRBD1	TGTGCCAGTAGTTCGGACAGGGGGCTTCTCGTCAATGAGCAGTTCTTC	CASSSDRGLLVNEQFF
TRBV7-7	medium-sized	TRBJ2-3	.	TGTGCTAGCAGCCCCGGGACTTCAGATACGCAGTATTTT	CASSPGTSDTQYF
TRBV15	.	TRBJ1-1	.	TGTGCCACCAGACCGGAGGGGAGGACTGAAGCTTTCTTT	CATRPEGRTEAFF